This T cell receptor (beta chain) was sequenced for a study of blood T cell repertoires in COVID-19. The wider study: PBMCs, B-cell-depleted T cells, or T cells provided the cDNA or gDNA that made up the material.

Libraries were prepared by immunoSEQ multiplex PCR; TCRdb keeps only in-frame clonotypes and omits some of them. The sample yields under 100,000 clones, about 85% seen once. V shed 4 bases and J 4 bases; nucleotides not matched to a gene: 4. The CDR3 covers 14 residues. CDR1 and CDR2 from the germline V gene are MRHNA and SNTAGT. The receptor was derived from a woman in her 70s with acute or convalescent COVID-19. The chain carries TRBV6-4 and TRBJ2-3, with 8 bases matching TRBD1. Sequencing was done on a sample of peripheral blood. The CDR3, as DNA: TGTGCCAGCAGTGTCCTACAGGGGGCAGATACGCAGTATTTT. Its translation is CASSVLQGADTQYF.